This TCR beta chain was observed in a study of T cell responses to AZD1222 COVID-19 vaccine. Data came from immunoSEQ multiplex PCR; TCRdb stores just in-frame clones and leaves some out. The sample yields 90,000 to 100,000 clones, roughly 90% seen once. This CDR3 has 14 amino acids. V was trimmed by 2 bases and J by 2 bases, leaving 9 bases between them. Per the germline V gene, CDR1 is LNHDA and CDR2 is SQIVND (reference sequence). Study-wide results and caveats: Clonal diversity was possibly underestimated; the donors were predominantly white British and more often female.

Remarks on this clone: Its cognate antigen is unknown.

The sequencing used peripheral blood, collected 28 days after the second AZD1222 dose. The chain is built from TRBV19 and TRBJ2-5, with D possibly TRBD1 on 6 matching bases. The receptor was derived from an adult who received the AZD1222 COVID-19 vaccine. The CDR3 loop reads CASSINREQETQYF. CDR3 in DNA: TGTGCCAGTAGTATAAACAGGGAGCAAGAGACCCAGTACTTC. The entire variable domain, with the rest obtained from reference TRBV19 and TRBJ2-5, is as follows: DGGITQSPKYLFRKEGQNVTLSCEQNLNHDAMYWYRQDPGQGLRLIYYSQIVNDFQKGDIAEGYSVSREKKESFPLTVTSAQKNPTAFYLCASSINREQETQYFGPGTRLLVL.